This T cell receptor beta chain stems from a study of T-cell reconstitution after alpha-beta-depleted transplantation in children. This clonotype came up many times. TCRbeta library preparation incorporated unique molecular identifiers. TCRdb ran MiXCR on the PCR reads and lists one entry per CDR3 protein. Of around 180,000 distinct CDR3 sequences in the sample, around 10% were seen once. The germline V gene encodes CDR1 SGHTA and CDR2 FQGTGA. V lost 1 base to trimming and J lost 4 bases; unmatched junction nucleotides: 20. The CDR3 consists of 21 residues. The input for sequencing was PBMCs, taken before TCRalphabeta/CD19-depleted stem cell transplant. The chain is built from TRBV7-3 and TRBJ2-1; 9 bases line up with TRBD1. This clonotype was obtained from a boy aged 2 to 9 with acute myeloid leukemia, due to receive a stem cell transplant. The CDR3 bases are TGTGCCAGCAGCTTAATATGGGCGGGGACAGGGTACCAGTTCTTGTACAATGAGCAGTTCTTC. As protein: CASSLIWAGTGYQFLYNEQFF. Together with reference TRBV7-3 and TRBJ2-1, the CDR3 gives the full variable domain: GAGVSQTPSNKVTEKGKYVELRCDPISGHTALYWYRQSLGQGPEFLIYFQGTGAADDSGLPNDRFFAVRPEGSVSTLKIQRTERGDSAVYLCASSLIWAGTGYQFLYNEQFFGPGTRLTVL.